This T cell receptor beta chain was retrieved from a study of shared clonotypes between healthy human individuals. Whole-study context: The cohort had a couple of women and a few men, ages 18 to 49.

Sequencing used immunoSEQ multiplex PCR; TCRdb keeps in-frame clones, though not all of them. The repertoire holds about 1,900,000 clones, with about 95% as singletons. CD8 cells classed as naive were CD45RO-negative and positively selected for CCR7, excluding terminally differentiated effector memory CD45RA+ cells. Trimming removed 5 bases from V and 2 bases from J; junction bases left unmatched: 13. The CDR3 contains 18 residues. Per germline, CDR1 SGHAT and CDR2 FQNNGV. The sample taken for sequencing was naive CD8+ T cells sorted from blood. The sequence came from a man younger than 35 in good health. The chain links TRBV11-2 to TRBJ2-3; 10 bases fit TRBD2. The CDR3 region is CASSEGPSGRGLTDTQYF. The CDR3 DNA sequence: TGTGCCAGCAGCGAAGGGCCGAGCGGGAGGGGACTCACAGATACGCAGTATTTT.